Listed here are 3 T cell receptor beta chains from one sample, sequenced in a study of cytomegalovirus exposure and HLA in healthy donors. This table comes from immunoSEQ multiplex PCR, and its TCRdb copy is limited to in-frame clones, with some not included. The sample contains 99,000 or so clones, about 88% of which appear only once. The sequenced sample consisted of PBMCs. The receptors originated from a woman aged 18-29 years in good health and CMV-seropositive.

The genes are TRBV4-1 and TRBJ2-5; 14 bases map to TRBD2. CDR3 length: 15 residues. CDR1 and CDR2 from the germline V gene are MGHRA and YSYEKL. Trimming cost V 3 bases and J 3 bases; bases outside gene matches: 0. In nucleotides, the CDR3 is TGCGCCAGCAGCCAGGGACTAGCGGGAGAAGAGACCCAGTACTTC. Translated, it gives CASSQGLAGEETQYF.

V is TRBV5-6 and J is TRBJ1-2; 11 nucleotides align to TRBD1. Germline-derived CDR1 and CDR2 are SGHDT and YYEEEE. The J segment lost 4 bases and the V segment lost 3 bases, leaving 17 bases of the junction unmatched. The CDR3 sequence is 19 residues long. CDR3 coding DNA: TGTGCCAGCAGCTCGTTAAAGCTTATTGGACAGGGGGCCGGCTATGGCTACACCTTC. Translation: CASSSLKLIGQGAGYGYTF. The variable domain in full, with the rest retrieved from reference TRBV5-6 and TRBJ1-2, is DAGVTQSPTHLIKTRGQQVTLRCSPKSGHDTVSWYQQALGQGPQFIFQYYEEEERQRGNFPDRFSGHQFPNYSSELNVNALLLGDSALYLCASSSLKLIGQGAGYGYTFGSGTRLTVV.

The chain joins TRBV19 to TRBJ1-1; 9 bases map to TRBD1. With 6 bases clipped from V and 1 base from J, the junction kept 9 bases outside the gene matches. CDR1 and CDR2 from the germline V gene are LNHDA and SQIVND (reference sequence). The CDR3 runs to 16 residues. The CDR3 is CASRKTGGRQNTEAFF. CDR3 nucleotide sequence: TGTGCCAGTAGGAAAACAGGGGGCCGACAGAACACTGAAGCTTTCTTT.